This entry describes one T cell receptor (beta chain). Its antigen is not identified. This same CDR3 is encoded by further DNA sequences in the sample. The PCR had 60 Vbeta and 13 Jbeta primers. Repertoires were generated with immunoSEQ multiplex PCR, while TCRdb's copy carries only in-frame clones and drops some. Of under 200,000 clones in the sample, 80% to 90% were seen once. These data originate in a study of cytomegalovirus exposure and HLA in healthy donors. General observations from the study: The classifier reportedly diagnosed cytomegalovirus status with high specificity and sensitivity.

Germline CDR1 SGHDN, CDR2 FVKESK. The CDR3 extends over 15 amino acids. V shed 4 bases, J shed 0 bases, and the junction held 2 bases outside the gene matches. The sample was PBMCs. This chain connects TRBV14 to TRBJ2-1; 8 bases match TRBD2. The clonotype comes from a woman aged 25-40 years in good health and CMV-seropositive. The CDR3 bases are TGTGCCAGCAGCCGCGGGGGGAGCTCCTACAATGAGCAGTTCTTC. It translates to CASSRGGSSYNEQFF.